A selection of T cell receptor beta chains follows, all from one sample in a study of cytomegalovirus exposure and HLA in healthy donors. Libraries were prepared by immunoSEQ multiplex PCR; TCRdb keeps only in-frame clonotypes and omits some of them. The sample contains tens of thousands of clones, roughly four fifths of which appear only once. Source material: PBMCs. These receptor sequences come from a male donor in good health and CMV-seropositive. Both conserved end residues are part of each CDR3. Expanded clones get a size class; other rows say once, few or many, or leave the size out.

v_call	clone_size	cdr3_aa
TRBV5-5	-	CASSLAPDRAGANVLTF
TRBV9	-	CASSVASGRYEQYF
TRBV11-2	-	CASRSTQVQETQYF
TRBV4-2	few	CASSQGDSSYNEQFF
TRBV5-5	-	CASSLSGGAGTEAFF
TRBV18	-	CASSPRSNAGELFF
TRBV6-4	-	CASSPSGGAGEQFF
TRBV7-6	-	CASPGTGGPSEQFF
TRBV9	-	CASTRTGGVSSGANVLTF
TRBV5-8	-	CASSGGADSNQPQHF